Here is one TCR beta chain with its context. The data were taken from a study of blood T cell repertoires in COVID-19. On the study more broadly: COVID-19 samples from acute and convalescent phases originated in the United States, Italy and Spain. PBMCs, B-cell-depleted T cells, or T cells were the source of the cDNA or gDNA that made up the material.

The length of the CDR3 is 20 residues. Germline V gene lookup returns CDR1 LNHNV and CDR2 YYDKDF (reference sequence). V was pared by 5 bases and J by 2 bases, with 21 bases of the junction left unmatched. Repertoires were generated with immunoSEQ multiplex PCR, while TCRdb's copy carries only in-frame clones and drops some. The sample has about 320,000 clones; roughly nine tenths are singletons. In assigning cohorts, the study relied on participant-reported clinical history. All exposed participants met a person with COVID-19 within 2 weeks before entering the study. This clonotype originated in a woman aged 30 to 39 who had been exposed to COVID-19. The sample was PBMCs or T cells enriched from blood (not recorded which). This chain links TRBV15 with TRBJ1-5, with TRBD1 identical over 7 bases. The CDR3 protein is CATSPIPKGAVGYGNQPQHF. In DNA form, the CDR3 reads TGTGCCACCAGCCCTATCCCTAAGGGGGCTGTTGGTTATGGCAATCAGCCCCAGCATTTT.